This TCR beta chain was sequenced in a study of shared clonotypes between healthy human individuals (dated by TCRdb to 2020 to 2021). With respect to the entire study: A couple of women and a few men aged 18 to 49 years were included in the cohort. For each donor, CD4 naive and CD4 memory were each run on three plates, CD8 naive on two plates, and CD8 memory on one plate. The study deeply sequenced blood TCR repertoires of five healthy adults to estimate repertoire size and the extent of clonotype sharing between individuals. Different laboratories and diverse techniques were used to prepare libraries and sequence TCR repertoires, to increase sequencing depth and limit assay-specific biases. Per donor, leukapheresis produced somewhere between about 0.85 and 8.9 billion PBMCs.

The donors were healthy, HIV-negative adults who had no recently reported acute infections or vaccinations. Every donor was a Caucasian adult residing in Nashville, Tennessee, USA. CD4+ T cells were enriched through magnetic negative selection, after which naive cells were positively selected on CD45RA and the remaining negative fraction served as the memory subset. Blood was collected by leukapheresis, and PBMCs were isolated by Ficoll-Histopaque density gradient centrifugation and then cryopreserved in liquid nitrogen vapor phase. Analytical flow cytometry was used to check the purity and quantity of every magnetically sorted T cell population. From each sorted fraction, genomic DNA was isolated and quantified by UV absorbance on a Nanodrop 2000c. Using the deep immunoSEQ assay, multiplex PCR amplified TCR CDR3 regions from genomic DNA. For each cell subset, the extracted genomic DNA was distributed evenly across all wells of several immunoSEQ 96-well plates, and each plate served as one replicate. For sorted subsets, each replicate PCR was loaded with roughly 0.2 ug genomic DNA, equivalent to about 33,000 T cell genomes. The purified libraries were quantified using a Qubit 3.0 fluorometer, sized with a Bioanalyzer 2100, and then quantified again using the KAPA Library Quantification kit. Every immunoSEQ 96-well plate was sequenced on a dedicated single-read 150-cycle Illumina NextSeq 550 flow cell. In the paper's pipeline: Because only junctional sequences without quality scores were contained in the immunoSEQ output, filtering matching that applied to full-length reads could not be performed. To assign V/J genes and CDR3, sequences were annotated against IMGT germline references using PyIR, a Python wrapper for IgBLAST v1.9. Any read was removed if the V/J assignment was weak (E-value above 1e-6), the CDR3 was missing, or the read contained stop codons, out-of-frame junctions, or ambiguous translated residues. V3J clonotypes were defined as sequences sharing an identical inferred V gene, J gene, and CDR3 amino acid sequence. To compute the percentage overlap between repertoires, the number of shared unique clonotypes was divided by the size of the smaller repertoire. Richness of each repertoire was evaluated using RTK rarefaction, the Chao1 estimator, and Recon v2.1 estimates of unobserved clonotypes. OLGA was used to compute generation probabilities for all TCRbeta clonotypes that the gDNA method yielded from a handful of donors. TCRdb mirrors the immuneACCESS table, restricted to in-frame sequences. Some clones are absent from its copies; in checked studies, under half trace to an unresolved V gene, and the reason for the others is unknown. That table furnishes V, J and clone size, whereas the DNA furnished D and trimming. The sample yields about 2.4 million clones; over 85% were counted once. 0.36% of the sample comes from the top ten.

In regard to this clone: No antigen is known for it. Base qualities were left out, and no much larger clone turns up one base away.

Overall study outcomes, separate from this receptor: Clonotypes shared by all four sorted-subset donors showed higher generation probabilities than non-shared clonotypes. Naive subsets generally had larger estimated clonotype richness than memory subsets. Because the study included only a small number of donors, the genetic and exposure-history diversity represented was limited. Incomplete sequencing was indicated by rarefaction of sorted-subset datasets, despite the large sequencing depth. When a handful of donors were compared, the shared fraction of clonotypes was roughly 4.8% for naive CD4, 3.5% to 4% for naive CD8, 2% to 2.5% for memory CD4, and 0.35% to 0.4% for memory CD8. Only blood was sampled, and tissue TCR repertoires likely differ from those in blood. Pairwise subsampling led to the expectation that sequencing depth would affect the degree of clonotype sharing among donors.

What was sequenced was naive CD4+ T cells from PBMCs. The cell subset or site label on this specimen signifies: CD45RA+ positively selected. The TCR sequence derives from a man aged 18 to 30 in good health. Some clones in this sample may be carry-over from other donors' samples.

CDR3 reads: CASSIRGRGNTGELFF. The DNA reads as follows: TGTGCCAGTAGTATTCGTGGCAGGGGCAACACCGGGGAGCTGTTTTTT. The chain employs TRBV19 and TRBJ2-2, with TRBD1 as a weak D call on 6 bases. Based on the germline V gene (reference sequence), the CDR1 and CDR2 sequences are LNHDA and SQIVND. Trimming takes 3 bases from V and 2 bases from J, and the germline ends sit 13 bases apart. The CDR3 numbers 16 residues from cysteine through phenylalanine. Of the read, only the CDR3 DNA is kept; its 48 bases are in frame from base 1.